The 13 T cell receptor beta chains given below trace back to one sample, sequenced in a study of breast tumors, draining lymph nodes, adjacent tissues (dated by TCRdb to between 2015 and 2016). Library preparation used multiplex PCR. The sequencing machine was an Illumina HiSeq 2000. TCRdb redid the processing of the public reads, applying fastp at Q25 and MiXCR, and retained in-frame beta chains. Each record represents a unique CDR3 protein, reported with the most common genes and DNA among its rows. Counted in this sample were 120,000 to 150,000 distinct CDR3 sequences; about 33% of them appeared once. The ten top clones hold 2% to 2.5% of the sample. The lymph node samples were taken from the axillary draining lymph nodes of breast cancer patients. The sequenced sample was axillary lymph node tissue. These receptors all come from a female donor with breast cancer. Some clones in this sample may be carry-over from other donors' samples.

This chain links TRBV27 with TRBJ2-1; D may be TRBD2 (7 bases). This CDR3 spans 14 amino acids. V lost 1 base and J lost 9, with 13 bases in between. Germline V gene data show CDR1 as MNHEY and CDR2 as SMNVEV (reference sequence). CDR3 coding DNA: TGTGCCAGCAGTTTATTCACGGGGGGCCGTGAGCAGTTCTTC. Amino acid sequence: CASSLFTGGREQFF.

A note on this clonotype: A single base separates this from a much larger clone, so it may be a read error. The rearrangement links TRBV5-1 to TRBJ2-2; 7 bases align to TRBD2. This CDR3 comprises 15 residues. In germline, CDR1 is SGHRS, CDR2 YFSETQ. The CDR3 DNA reads as TGCGCCAGCAGCTTGGGACTAGCCGAAACCGGGGAGCTGCTTTTT. This codes for CASSLGLAETGELLF.

This clonotype has only a few counts. The rearrangement links TRBV5-1 to TRBJ2-1; 9 nucleotides match TRBD2. This CDR3 has 15 residues. Unmatched junction bases numbered 8, after V lost 4 bases and J lost 6 bases. CDR1 SGHRS and CDR2 YFSETQ come from the germline V gene. This CDR3 reads CASSGGGGGGNEQFF. In nucleotides, the CDR3 is TGCGCCAGCAGCGGAGGCGGGGGGGGGGGCAATGAGCAGTTCTTC.

This clonotype showed up many times. This chain links TRBV6-1 with TRBJ2-2; 8 positions agree with TRBD2. Germline CDR1 and CDR2: MNHNS and SASEGT. CDR3 length: 14 residues. J lost 3 bases, V lost 6 bases, and 3 bases had no gene match. Here the CDR3 reads CASRSGGDTGELFF. CDR3 bases: TGTGCCAGCAGGAGCGGGGGTGACACCGGGGAGCTGTTTTTT.

Many counts were recorded for this clonotype. This chain links TRBV28 with TRBJ1-2, with 10 bases identical to TRBD1. Germline V lookup: CDR1 MDHEN, CDR2 SYDVKM. This CDR3 region has 14 residues. Trimming cost V 4 bases and J 7 bases; bases outside gene matches: 6. CDR3 protein: CASSSGTGVIGYTF. For the CDR3, the DNA is TGTGCCAGCAGTTCCGGGACAGGGGTAATTGGCTACACCTTC.

Comment on this clonotype: The junction departs from germline at one end; a sequencing error may be responsible. V is TRBV6-5 and J is TRBJ1-5; D is uncertain. Germline loops: CDR1 MNHEY, CDR2 SVGAGI. CDR3 length: 15 amino acids. Written as DNA, the CDR3 is TGTGCCAGCAGTCACTCGAGGCAGAGCAATCAGCCCCAGCATTTT. This translates into CASSHSRQSNQPQHF.

This clonotype was detected many times. The chain links TRBV20-1 to TRBJ1-2, with D possibly TRBD1 on 6 matching bases. The V gene's germline CDR1 is DFQATT and CDR2 SNEGSKA (reference sequence). Trimming stripped 5 bases from V and 4 bases from J, with 11 bases between. This CDR3 is built from 12 residues. The CDR3 DNA is TGCAGTGCTCCACAGGGAACCTATGGCTACACCTTC. Amino acids: CSAPQGTYGYTF.

This clonotype was detected ten times or more. This chain joins TRBV7-2 and TRBJ2-1; 10 bases match TRBD1. Germline V lookup: CDR1 SGHTA, CDR2 FQGNSA. J was trimmed by 1 base and V by 2 bases; bases with no gene match: 8. The CDR3 contains 18 residues. Here the CDR3 reads CASSLNGGQGVSYNEQFF. The CDR3, as DNA: TGTGCCAGCAGCTTAAACGGCGGACAGGGGGTATCCTACAATGAGCAGTTCTTC. Full variable domain (missing parts from reference TRBV7-2 and TRBJ2-1): GAGVSQSPSNKVTEKGKDVELRCDPISGHTALYWYRQSLGQGLEFLIYFQGNSAPDKSGLPSDRFSAERTGGSVSTLTIQRTQQEDSAVYLCASSLNGGQGVSYNEQFFGPGTRLTVL.

The sample holds many counts of this clonotype. V gene TRBV11-2 combines with J gene TRBJ1-5; no reliable D call. The germline CDR1 and CDR2 sequences are SGHAT and FQNNGV. The germline V and J ends were trimmed by 5 bases and 4 bases, with 9 bases remaining between them. This CDR3 spans 13 amino acids. Written as DNA, the CDR3 is TGTGCCAGCAGCCCGAGCATTAATCAGCCCCAGCATTTT. It is translated as CASSPSINQPQHF.

The table lists this clonotype with many counts. V usage is TRBV7-3 and J usage is TRBJ1-2; D gene uncertain. The V gene lost 3 bases and the J gene lost 7 bases, with 21 bases spanning the gap. The CDR3 spans 16 residues. Germline V lookup: CDR1 SGHTA, CDR2 FQGTGA. The chain's CDR3 is CASSLRNAEGSGGYTF. CDR3 DNA: TGTGCCAGCAGCTTGAGAAACGCGGAGGGAAGCGGTGGCTACACCTTC. Filled out from reference TRBV7-3 and TRBJ1-2, the complete variable domain reads GAGVSQTPSNKVTEKGKYVELRCDPISGHTALYWYRQSLGQGPEFLIYFQGTGAADDSGLPNDRFFAVRPEGSVSTLKIQRTERGDSAVYLCASSLRNAEGSGGYTFGSGTRLTVV.

This clonotype was seen at least ten times. The chain uses TRBV12-5 and TRBJ2-5; D is perhaps TRBD1 (6 bases). The germline V gene encodes CDR1 LGHNT and CDR2 FRNRAP. The CDR3 is 12 amino acids. The V end lost 3 bases, the J end lost 10 bases, and 12 bases lay between the germline ends. The CDR3 DNA reads TGTGCTAGTGGTTTAGAAACAGGGAGCCAGTACTTC. Translating it yields CASGLETGSQYF.

This clonotype turned up a few times. The chain recombines TRBV7-2 with TRBJ2-3; a possible D gene is TRBD1 (5 bases). CDR1 and CDR2 (germline): SGHTA, FQGNSA. V was shortened by 2 bases and J by 10 bases, with 19 bases between the two germline ends. The CDR3 length is 15 residues. The CDR3 sequence is CASSLRGMGRQAQYF. The CDR3 DNA is TGTGCCAGCAGCTTAAGGGGTATGGGCAGACAAGCGCAGTATTTT.

This clonotype was detected ten times or more. V usage is TRBV3-1 and J usage is TRBJ1-2, with D unclear. Germline V gene sequence: CDR1 LGHDT, CDR2 YNNKEL (reference sequence). CDR3 length equals 12 residues. V was trimmed by 7 bases and J by 4 bases, leaving 10 bases between them. The CDR3 bases are TGTGCCAGCAACGTGGGCGGCTATGGCTACACCTTC. It encodes CASNVGGYGYTF.